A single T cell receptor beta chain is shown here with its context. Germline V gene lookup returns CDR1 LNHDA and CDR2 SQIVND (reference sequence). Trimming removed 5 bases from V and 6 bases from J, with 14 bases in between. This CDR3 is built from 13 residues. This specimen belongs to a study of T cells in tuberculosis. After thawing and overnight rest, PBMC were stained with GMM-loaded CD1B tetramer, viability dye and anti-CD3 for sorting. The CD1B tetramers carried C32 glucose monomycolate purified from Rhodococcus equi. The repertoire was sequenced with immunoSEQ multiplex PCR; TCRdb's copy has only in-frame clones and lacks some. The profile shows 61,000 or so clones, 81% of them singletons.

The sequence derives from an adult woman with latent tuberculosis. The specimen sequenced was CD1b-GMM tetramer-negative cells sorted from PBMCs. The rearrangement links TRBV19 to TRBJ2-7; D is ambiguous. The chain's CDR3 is CASSLGVPTEQYF. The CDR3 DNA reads TGTGCCAGTAGTTTGGGCGTCCCGACCGAGCAGTACTTC. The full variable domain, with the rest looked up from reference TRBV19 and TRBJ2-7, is DGGITQSPKYLFRKEGQNVTLSCEQNLNHDAMYWYRQDPGQGLRLIYYSQIVNDFQKGDIAEGYSVSREKKESFPLTVTSAQKNPTAFYLCASSLGVPTEQYFGPGTRLTVT.